Each of the 22 T cell receptor beta chains below was sequenced from the same sample in a study of CD8 T cells in Susac syndrome. RNA totalling roughly 0.5 to 1 ug underwent reverse transcription with random hexamers. TCRdb analysed the immunoSEQ multiplex PCR reads with MiXCR anew, one entry per CDR3 protein. The table has hundreds of thousands of distinct CDR3 sequences, around 89% seen once. The sample comprised CD8+ T cells from PBMCs. These receptors all come from a human donor with multiple sclerosis.

The J gene is TRBJ2-3, the V gene TRBV23-1, with 9 positions matching TRBD2. TRBV23-1 is an ORF, with its function uncertain. This CDR3 contains 14 residues. V was clipped by 6 bases and J by 4 bases; unmatched bases: 5. The CDR3 bases are TGCGCCAGCAGCCCAGCGGGAGGCGCAGATACGCAGTATTTT. Its protein is CASSPAGGADTQYF.

The chain employs TRBV24-1 and TRBJ2-3; 10 bases match TRBD2. V gave up 5 bases and J gave up 0 bases; unmatched junction bases: 7. This CDR3 comprises 17 residues. The germline V gene encodes CDR1 KGHDR and CDR2 SFDVKD. This chain's CDR3 is CATSVILAGSSTDTQYF. The CDR3 bases are TGTGCCACCAGTGTGATACTAGCGGGGTCTAGCACAGATACGCAGTATTTT.

The V gene is TRBV20-1, the J gene TRBJ1-2, with D possibly TRBD1 on 6 matching bases. This CDR3 has 13 residues. Germline V CDR1 and CDR2: DFQATT, SNEGSKA (reference sequence). Trimming stripped 7 bases from V and 5 bases from J, with 17 bases between. The CDR3 region is CSVPPRGNYGYTF. CDR3 nucleotide sequence: TGCAGTGTACCGCCAAGGGGGAATTATGGCTACACCTTC.

V is TRBV7-9 and J is TRBJ2-5; D is undetermined. Per germline, CDR1 SEHNR and CDR2 FQNEAQ (reference sequence). This CDR3 region has 14 residues. V lost 5 bases, J lost 0 bases, and 10 bases lay in between. CDR3 loop: CASSRYGYQETQYF. Here the CDR3 DNA reads TGTGCCAGCAGCAGGTATGGGTACCAAGAGACCCAGTACTTC.

CDR3 loop: CASSQGTPFEYF. CDR3 DNA sequence: TGTGCCAGCAGCCAGGGGACCCCCTTTGAGTACTTC. The V call is TRBV5-6, the J call TRBJ2-7, with a possible D match to TRBD1 (6 bases). The CDR3 is made up of 12 amino acids. Trimming removed 4 bases from V and 11 bases from J, with 16 bases in between. Germline CDR1 reads SGHDT; CDR2 reads YYEEEE.

V and J are TRBV7-3 and TRBJ1-1; TRBD1 is a possible D gene (5 bases). The V end lost 5 bases, the J end lost 1 base, and 14 bases lay between the germline ends. Germline V gene sequence: CDR1 SGHTA, CDR2 FQGTGA. The CDR3 totals 15 residues. CDR3 coding DNA: TGTGCCAGCAGCCTCGCGTTCGGGGGGAACACTGAAGCTTTCTTT. Translating gives CASSLAFGGNTEAFF.

The chain recombines TRBV6-2 or TRBV6-3 with TRBJ1-1; 8 bases map to TRBD1. This CDR3 region has 17 residues. Germline trimming cut 6 bases from V and 4 bases from J; bases unmatched to any gene: 16. Germline V CDR1 and CDR2: MNHEY, SVGEGT. The CDR3 coding sequence is TGTGCCAGCAGCCCGTTAAGGGACAGGCCGAGGGGCACTGAAGCTTTCTTT. Protein product: CASSPLRDRPRGTEAFF.

The chain is built from TRBV27 and TRBJ1-5, with a possible D match to TRBD1 (5 bases). The CDR3 is 12 amino acids. CDR1 is MNHEY and CDR2 is SMNVEV in the germline V gene (reference sequence). V was cut by 2 bases and J by 6 bases, with 5 bases left in between. The CDR3 region is CASSLRGQPQHF. CDR3 nucleotide sequence: TGTGCCAGCAGTTTAAGGGGTCAGCCCCAGCATTTT.

The chain combines TRBV11-2 with TRBJ1-4; D is ambiguous. CDR1 and CDR2 (germline): SGHAT, FQNNGV. Trimming shortened V by 3 bases and J by 0 bases, and 5 bases separated the two germline ends. The CDR3 is 14 residues long. The DNA of the CDR3 is TGTGCCAGCAGCTTGTTTTCAACTAATGAAAAACTGTTTTTT. It codes for CASSLFSTNEKLFF.

The chain links TRBV6-2 or TRBV6-3 to TRBJ2-7, with TRBD2 identical over 11 bases. CDR3 length equals 14 residues. The junction had 4 bases not matched to a gene; V was cut back by 7 bases and J by 2 bases. Germline CDR1 MNHEY, CDR2 SVGEGT. CDR3 DNA sequence: TGTGCCAGCACCCTAGCGGGAGGAACCTACGAGCAGTACTTC. It encodes CASTLAGGTYEQYF.

The V gene is TRBV13, the J gene TRBJ2-5, with 7 positions matching TRBD1. The J segment lost 1 base and the V segment lost 5 bases, leaving 4 bases of the junction unmatched. CDR1 and CDR2 (germline): PRHDT, FYEKMQ (reference sequence). The CDR3 has 14 amino acids. CDR3 sequence reads: CASSARTGQETQYF. CDR3 nucleotides: TGTGCCAGCAGCGCCCGGACAGGCCAAGAGACCCAGTACTTC. Full variable domain (outside the CDR3, taken from reference TRBV13 and TRBJ2-5): AAGVIQSPRHLIKEKRETATLKCYPIPRHDTVYWYQQGPGQDPQFLISFYEKMQSDKGSIPDRFSAQQFSDYHSELNMSSLELGDSALYFCASSARTGQETQYFGPGTRLLVL.

V gene TRBV6-1 combines with J gene TRBJ2-7; D is uncertain. The CDR3 covers 13 residues. The V and J ends lost 4 bases and 3 bases respectively, with 10 bases between them. Germline V gene lookup returns CDR1 MNHNS and CDR2 SASEGT. The CDR3 DNA sequence: TGTGCCAGCAGTGGACGGATTAACTACGAGCAGTACTTC. This translates into CASSGRINYEQYF.

This chain connects TRBV5-1 to TRBJ2-1, with TRBD2 as a possible D gene (6 bases). The CDR3 runs to 16 residues. Deletions cut 4 bases from V and 4 bases from J, with 18 bases between. Germline V CDR1 and CDR2: SGHRS, YFSETQ. The CDR3 loop is CASSNLGLASYNEQFF. For the CDR3, the DNA is TGCGCCAGCAGCAACCTGGGGCTAGCGTCGTACAATGAGCAGTTCTTC.

The gene calls are TRBV14 and TRBJ2-2, with D perhaps TRBD1 (6 bases). This CDR3 spans 17 amino acids. V gave up 0 bases and J gave up 1 base, with 12 bases separating them. Germline-derived CDR1 and CDR2 are SGHDN and FVKESK. This chain's CDR3 is CASSQDHREGNTGELFF. DNA for the CDR3: TGTGCCAGCAGCCAAGATCACAGGGAAGGGAACACCGGGGAGCTGTTTTTT.

This clonotype was recorded only once. CDR3 nucleotides: TGCGCCAGCAGCCCCAGGACTAGCGGAGGAGAAACCGGGGAGCTGTTTTTT. Translating gives CASSPRTSGGETGELFF. The rearrangement links TRBV5-1 to TRBJ2-2; 10 bases are a match to TRBD2. Unmatched junction bases numbered 11, after V lost 4 bases and J lost 5 bases. Germline assignment: CDR1 SGHRS and CDR2 YFSETQ. The CDR3 loop spans 17 amino acids.

The rearrangement joins TRBV28 to TRBJ1-5, with a weak D call TRBD1 (5 bases). The germline V and J ends were trimmed by 10 bases and 7 bases, with 8 bases remaining between them. The CDR3 runs 10 residues. Per germline, CDR1 MDHEN and CDR2 SYDVKM. CDR3 in amino acids: CATGGQPQHF. The CDR3 bases are TGTGCCACCGGGGGGCAGCCCCAGCATTTT.

This chain connects TRBV10-3 to TRBJ2-7; D possibly corresponds to TRBD1 (6 bases). CDR1 and CDR2 (germline): ENHRY, SYGVKD. CDR3 size: 14 residues. Trimming removed 6 bases from V and 3 bases from J, with 15 bases in between. CDR3 residues: CAISEDRLLYEQYF. The CDR3 DNA sequence: TGTGCCATCAGCGAAGACAGGCTTCTCTACGAGCAGTACTTC.

The rearrangement links TRBV4-3 to TRBJ2-1; no firm D call. CDR3 length: 15 residues. Per germline, CDR1 LGHNA and CDR2 YSLEER. The V gene lost 0 bases and the J gene lost 4 bases, with 10 bases spanning the gap. CDR3 residues: CASSQDIFRYNEQFF. The CDR3 DNA is TGCGCCAGCAGCCAAGATATTTTCAGATACAATGAGCAGTTCTTC.

The V call is TRBV4-3, the J call TRBJ2-1; possibly TRBD1 for D (5 bases). The V end lost 0 bases, the J end lost 10 bases, and 13 bases lay between the germline ends. Looked up from germline, CDR1 is LGHNA and CDR2 is YSLEER. This CDR3 region has 14 residues. In nucleotides, the CDR3 is TGCGCCAGCAGCCAAGAACAGGTGCTAGGCGAGCAGTTCTTC. It codes for CASSQEQVLGEQFF.

This chain joins TRBV20-1 and TRBJ1-2, with 7 bases matching TRBD1. Losses at the gene ends were 6 bases for V and 5 bases for J; bases not matched to a gene: 9. CDR1 and CDR2 from the germline V gene are DFQATT and SNEGSKA (reference sequence). The CDR3 runs to 13 residues. The CDR3: CSATNQGDYGYTF. In DNA, the CDR3 is TGCAGTGCAACTAACCAGGGGGATTATGGCTACACCTTC.

This clonotype was seen once. This rearrangement joins TRBV19 to TRBJ2-7; 8 bases fit TRBD1. From germline, CDR1 is LNHDA and CDR2 SQIVND (reference sequence). CDR3 length: 14 amino acids. V trimming: 10 bases; J trimming: 7 bases; junction bases outside the gene matches: 15. The CDR3 loop reads CATKTGAHHWEQYF. The CDR3 DNA reads as TGTGCCACCAAGACAGGGGCCCACCATTGGGAGCAGTACTTC.

This clonotype was counted only a few times. The rearrangement uses TRBV27 and TRBJ1-2, with D tentatively TRBD1 (5 bases). Trimming took 3 bases from V and 0 from J, leaving 8 bases between them. The CDR3 has 14 residues. Germline V gives CDR1 MNHEY, CDR2 SMNVEV (reference sequence). CDR3 amino acids: CASSLQGTNYGYTF. The CDR3 nucleotides are TGTGCCAGCAGTTTGCAGGGAACTAACTATGGCTACACCTTC.